Described below is a single TCR beta chain sequence and its context. Its specificity is not known. Random hexamers were used to reverse transcribe an amount of about 0.45 to 1 ug RNA. Across 54 Vbeta and 13 Jbeta, TCR beta CDR3 was amplified with immunoSEQ multiplex PCR. TCRdb re-called the immunoSEQ multiplex PCR reads with MiXCR, one entry per CDR3 protein. This table has approximately 200,000 distinct CDR3 sequences, 90% to 95% appearing once. This entry is derived from a study of CD8 T cells in Susac syndrome. Study findings and constraints: That the number of individuals in its TCR sequencing and HLA analysis was relatively small was acknowledged by the study.

CDR1 and CDR2 from the germline V gene are KGHSH and LQKENI. There are 15 residues in the CDR3. The ends lost 5 bases at V and 6 bases at J; junction bases unmatched: 10. Sequenced sample: CD4+ T cells from PBMCs. This clonotype was obtained from a human donor with multiple sclerosis. This sequence joins TRBV18 and TRBJ2-3; TRBD2 matches at 8 bases. The CDR3 nucleotides read TGTGCCAGCTCAAGGCGGGGGGTCTCGTCGGATACGCAGTATTTT. Translated: CASSRRGVSSDTQYF.